The 6 T cell receptor beta chains in this list originate from one sample, sequenced in a study of blood T cell repertoires in COVID-19. Method: immunoSEQ multiplex PCR; TCRdb's copy keeps in-frame clones and lacks some. The sample has around 94,000 clones, more than 75% seen once; the top ten hold about 2.9%. Specimen: peripheral blood. These TCRs come from a man in his fifties with active or convalescent COVID-19.

V gene TRBV6-5 combines with J gene TRBJ1-4, with TRBD1 identical over 10 bases. The CDR3 runs to 12 residues. The V gene end was trimmed by 11 bases and the J gene end by 8 bases; junction bases not matched to a gene: 5. The germline V gene encodes CDR1 MNHEY and CDR2 SVGAGI. The CDR3 spells CAAGQGKEKLFF. CDR3 DNA: TGTGCCGCGGGACAGGGGAAGGAAAAACTGTTTTTT.

The chain couples TRBV5-1 to TRBJ1-4; tentatively, D is TRBD1 (6 bases). V dropped 1 base and J dropped 6 bases, with 13 bases sitting between them. The CDR3 sequence is 15 residues long. Germline CDR1 and CDR2: SGHRS and YFSETQ. The CDR3 region has the DNA TGCGCCAGCAGCTTGTGGGGGCAGGGCGATGAAAAACTGTTTTTT. This sequence encodes CASSLWGQGDEKLFF.

This chain uses TRBV5-1 with TRBJ2-7; 8 bases are shared with TRBD1. With V trimmed by 0 bases and J by 6 bases, 5 bases remained unmatched. CDR1 and CDR2 from the germline V gene are SGHRS and YFSETQ. This CDR3 is built from 14 residues. The CDR3 DNA sequence: TGCGCCAGCAGCTTGGGACAGGGGTGGAGCGAGCAGTACGTC. Its translation: CASSLGQGWSEQYV.

This chain joins TRBV10-1 and TRBJ2-3; unclear D gene. In germline, CDR1 is WNHNN, CDR2 SYGVQD (reference sequence). Trimming took off 2 bases at V and 1 base at J, with 4 bases between the two ends. This CDR3 is 13 amino acids long. In nucleotides, the CDR3 is TGCGCCAGCAGTGAGGCAGGCACAGATACGCAGTATTTT. It is translated as CASSEAGTDTQYF.

The chain employs TRBV7-9 and TRBJ2-6; D gene ambiguous. Trimming removed 3 bases from V and 2 bases from J, with 5 bases in between. Germline V gene lookup returns CDR1 SEHNR and CDR2 FQNEAQ (reference sequence). This CDR3 contains 14 residues. CDR3 protein: CASSLQAGANVLTF. Here the CDR3 DNA reads TGTGCCAGCAGCTTGCAGGCTGGGGCCAACGTCCTGACTTTC.

This clone came up a few times. The rearrangement joins TRBV4-3 to TRBJ1-5, with TRBD1 matching over 8 bases. The CDR3 is made up of 18 amino acids. CDR1 is LGHNA and CDR2 is YSLEER in the germline V gene. V was pared by 0 bases and J by 1 base, with 8 bases of the junction left unmatched. CDR3: CASSQDPQGAGSNQPQHF. The CDR3, as DNA: TGCGCCAGCAGCCAAGACCCTCAGGGGGCGGGAAGCAATCAGCCCCAGCATTTT.